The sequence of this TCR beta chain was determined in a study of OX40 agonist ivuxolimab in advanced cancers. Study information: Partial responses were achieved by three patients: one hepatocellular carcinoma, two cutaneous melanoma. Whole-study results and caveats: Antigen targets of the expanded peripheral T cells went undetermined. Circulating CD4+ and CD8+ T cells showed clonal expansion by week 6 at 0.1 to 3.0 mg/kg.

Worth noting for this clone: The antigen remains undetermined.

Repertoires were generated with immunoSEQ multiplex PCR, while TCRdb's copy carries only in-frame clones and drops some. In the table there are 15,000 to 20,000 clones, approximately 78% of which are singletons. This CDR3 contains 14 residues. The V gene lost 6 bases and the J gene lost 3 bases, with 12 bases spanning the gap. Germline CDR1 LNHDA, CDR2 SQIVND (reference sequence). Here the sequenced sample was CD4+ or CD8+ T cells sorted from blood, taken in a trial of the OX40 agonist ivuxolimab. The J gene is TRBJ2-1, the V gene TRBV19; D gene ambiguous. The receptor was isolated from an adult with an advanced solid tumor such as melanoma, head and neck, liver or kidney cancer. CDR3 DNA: TGTGCCAGTAGGGGGAAGTTTATCTACAATGAGCAGTTCTTC. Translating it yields CASRGKFIYNEQFF.